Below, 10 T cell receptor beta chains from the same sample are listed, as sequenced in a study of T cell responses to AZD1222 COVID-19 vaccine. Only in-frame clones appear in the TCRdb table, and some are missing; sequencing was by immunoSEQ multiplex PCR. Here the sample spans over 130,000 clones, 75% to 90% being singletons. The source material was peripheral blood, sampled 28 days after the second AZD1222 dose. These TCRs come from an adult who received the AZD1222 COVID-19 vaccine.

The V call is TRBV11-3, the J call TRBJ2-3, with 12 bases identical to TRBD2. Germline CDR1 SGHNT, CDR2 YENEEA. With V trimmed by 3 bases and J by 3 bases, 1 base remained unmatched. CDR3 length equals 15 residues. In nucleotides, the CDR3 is TGTGCCAGCAGCTTGACTAGCGGGGGTACAGATACGCAGTATTTT. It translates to CASSLTSGGTDTQYF.

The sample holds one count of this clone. CDR3 protein: CASSLISGGAYNEQFF. The CDR3 DNA reads TGCGCCAGCAGCTTGATTAGCGGGGGGGCTTACAATGAGCAGTTCTTC. The V gene is TRBV5-1, the J gene TRBJ2-1, with 11 bases that match TRBD2. Germline V CDR1 and CDR2: SGHRS, YFSETQ. This CDR3 is 16 amino acids long. V lost 1 base, J lost 4 bases, and 4 bases stayed unmatched.

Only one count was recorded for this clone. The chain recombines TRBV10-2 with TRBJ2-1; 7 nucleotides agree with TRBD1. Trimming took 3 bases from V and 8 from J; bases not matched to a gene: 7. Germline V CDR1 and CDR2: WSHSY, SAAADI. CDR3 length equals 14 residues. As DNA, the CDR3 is TGCGCCAGCAGTGATTTAGGGGGCAGGGATGAGCAGTTCTTC. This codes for CASSDLGGRDEQFF.

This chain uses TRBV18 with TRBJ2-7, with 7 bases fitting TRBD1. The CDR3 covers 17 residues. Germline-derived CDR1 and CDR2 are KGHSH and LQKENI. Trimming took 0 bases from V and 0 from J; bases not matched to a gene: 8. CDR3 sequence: CASSPPPGQKYSYEQYF. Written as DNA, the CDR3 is TGTGCCAGCTCACCACCACCGGGACAGAAATACTCCTACGAGCAGTACTTC. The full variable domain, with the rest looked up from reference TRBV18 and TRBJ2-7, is NAGVMQNPRHLVRRRGQEARLRCSPMKGHSHVYWYRQLPEEGLKFMVYLQKENIIDESGMPKERFSAEFPKEGPSILRIQQVVRGDSAAYFCASSPPPGQKYSYEQYFGPGTRLTVT.

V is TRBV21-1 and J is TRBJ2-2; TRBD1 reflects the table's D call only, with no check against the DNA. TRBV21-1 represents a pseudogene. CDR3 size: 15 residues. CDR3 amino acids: CASSNTGVASGELFF. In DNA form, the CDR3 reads TGTGCCAGCAGCAACACAGGGGTGGCAAGCGGGGAGCTGTTTTTT.

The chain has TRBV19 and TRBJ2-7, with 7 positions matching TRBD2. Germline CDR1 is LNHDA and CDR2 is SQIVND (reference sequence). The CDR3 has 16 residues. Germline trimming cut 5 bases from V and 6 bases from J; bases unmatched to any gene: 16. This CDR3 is CASSDFSYRAGAEQYF. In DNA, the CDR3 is TGTGCCAGTAGTGATTTTTCTTATAGGGCGGGAGCCGAGCAGTACTTC.

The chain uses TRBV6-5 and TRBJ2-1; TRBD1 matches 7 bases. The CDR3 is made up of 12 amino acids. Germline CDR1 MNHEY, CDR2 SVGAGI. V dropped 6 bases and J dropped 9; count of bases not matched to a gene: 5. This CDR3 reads CASSRGGIEQFF. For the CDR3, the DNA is TGTGCCAGCAGCCGAGGGGGCATTGAGCAGTTCTTC.

CDR3 sequence: CASSQSRGVEKLFF. The CDR3 coding sequence is TGCGCCAGCAGCCAAAGCAGGGGGGTAGAAAAACTGTTTTTT. The chain combines TRBV4-3 with TRBJ1-4; TRBD1 agrees at 7 bases. The CDR3 covers 14 residues. Looked up from germline, CDR1 is LGHNA and CDR2 is YSLEER. The V and J ends lost 2 bases and 8 bases, in that order; junction bases with no gene match: 5.

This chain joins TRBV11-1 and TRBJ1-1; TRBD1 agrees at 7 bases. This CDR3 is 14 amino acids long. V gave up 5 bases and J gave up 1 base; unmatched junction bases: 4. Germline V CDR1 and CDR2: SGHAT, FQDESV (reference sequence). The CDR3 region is CASSAQGGNTEAFF. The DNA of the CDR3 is TGTGCCAGCAGCGCCCAGGGGGGGAACACTGAAGCTTTCTTT.

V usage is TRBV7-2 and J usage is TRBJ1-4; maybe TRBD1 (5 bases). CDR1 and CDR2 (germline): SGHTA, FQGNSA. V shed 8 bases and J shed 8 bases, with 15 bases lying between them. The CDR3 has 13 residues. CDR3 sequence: CASRTGVGEKLFF. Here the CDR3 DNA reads TGTGCCAGCCGGACGGGGGTCGGAGAAAAACTGTTTTTT.